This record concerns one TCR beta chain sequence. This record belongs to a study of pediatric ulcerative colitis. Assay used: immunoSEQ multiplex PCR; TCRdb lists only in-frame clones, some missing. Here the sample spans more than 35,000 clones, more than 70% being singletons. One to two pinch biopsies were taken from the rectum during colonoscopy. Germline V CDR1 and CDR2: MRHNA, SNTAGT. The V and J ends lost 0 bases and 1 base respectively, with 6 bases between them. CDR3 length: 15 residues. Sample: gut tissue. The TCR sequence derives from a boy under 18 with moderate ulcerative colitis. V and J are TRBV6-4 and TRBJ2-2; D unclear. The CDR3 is CASSDSSQNTGELFF. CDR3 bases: TGTGCCAGCAGTGACTCGAGCCAGAACACCGGGGAGCTGTTTTTT.